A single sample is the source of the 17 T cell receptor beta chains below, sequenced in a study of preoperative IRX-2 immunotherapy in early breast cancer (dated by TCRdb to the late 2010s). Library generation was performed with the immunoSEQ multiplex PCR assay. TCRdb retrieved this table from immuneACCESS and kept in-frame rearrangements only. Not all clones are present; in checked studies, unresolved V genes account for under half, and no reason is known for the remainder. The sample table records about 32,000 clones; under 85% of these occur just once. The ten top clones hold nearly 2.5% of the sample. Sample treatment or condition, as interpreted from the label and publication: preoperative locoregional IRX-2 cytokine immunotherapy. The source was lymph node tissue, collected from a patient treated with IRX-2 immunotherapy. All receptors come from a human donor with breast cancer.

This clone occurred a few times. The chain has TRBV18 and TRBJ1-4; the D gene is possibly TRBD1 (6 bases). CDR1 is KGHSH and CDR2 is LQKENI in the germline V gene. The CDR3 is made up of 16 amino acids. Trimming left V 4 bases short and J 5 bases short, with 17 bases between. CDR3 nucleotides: TGTGCCAGCTCACGTAATTCCGGGACACTGAATGAAAAACTGTTTTTT. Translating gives CASSRNSGTLNEKLFF.

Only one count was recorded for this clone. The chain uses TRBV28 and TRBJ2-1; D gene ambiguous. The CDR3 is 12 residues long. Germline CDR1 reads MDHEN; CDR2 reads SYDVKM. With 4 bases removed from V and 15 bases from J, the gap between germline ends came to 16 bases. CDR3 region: CASSSIGRLSFF. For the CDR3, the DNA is TGTGCCAGCAGTTCCATTGGGCGATTGTCGTTCTTC.

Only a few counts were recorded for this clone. CDR3 bases: TGTGCCAGCTCACTAGGACGAAACACAGATACGCAGTATTTT. Translating it yields CASSLGRNTDTQYF. V and J are TRBV18 and TRBJ2-3; D ambiguous. The germline V gene has CDR1 KGHSH and CDR2 LQKENI. This CDR3 is 14 amino acids long. The V end lost 4 bases, the J end lost 2 bases, and 10 bases lay between the germline ends. The full variable domain, in which reference TRBV18 and TRBJ2-3 provide the parts outside the CDR3, is NAGVMQNPRHLVRRRGQEARLRCSPMKGHSHVYWYRQLPEEGLKFMVYLQKENIIDESGMPKERFSAEFPKEGPSILRIQQVVRGDSAAYFCASSLGRNTDTQYFGPGTRLTVL.

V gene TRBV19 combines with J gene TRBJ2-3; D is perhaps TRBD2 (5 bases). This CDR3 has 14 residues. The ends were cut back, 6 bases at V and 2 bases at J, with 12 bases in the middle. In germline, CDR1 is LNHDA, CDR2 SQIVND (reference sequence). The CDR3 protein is CASRLRGNTDTQYF. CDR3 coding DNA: TGTGCCAGTAGACTACGGGGAAACACAGATACGCAGTATTTT.

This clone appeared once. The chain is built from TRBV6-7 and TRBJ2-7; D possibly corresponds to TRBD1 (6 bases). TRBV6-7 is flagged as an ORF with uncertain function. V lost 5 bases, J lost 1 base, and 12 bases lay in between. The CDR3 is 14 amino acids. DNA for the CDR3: TGTGCCAGCAGTCCCGGGACAACGTCCTACGAGCAGTACTTC. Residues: CASSPGTTSYEQYF.

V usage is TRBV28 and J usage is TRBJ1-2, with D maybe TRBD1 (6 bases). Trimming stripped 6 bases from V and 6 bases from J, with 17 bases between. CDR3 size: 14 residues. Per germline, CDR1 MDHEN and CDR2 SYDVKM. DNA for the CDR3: TGTGCCAGCAGACCGGGACACCAATGGGATGGCTACACCTTC. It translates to CASRPGHQWDGYTF.

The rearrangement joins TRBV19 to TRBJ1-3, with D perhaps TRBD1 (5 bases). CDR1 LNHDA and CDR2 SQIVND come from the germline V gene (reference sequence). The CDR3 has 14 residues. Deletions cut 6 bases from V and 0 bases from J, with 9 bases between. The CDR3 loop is CASRVDISGNTIYF. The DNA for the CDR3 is TGTGCCAGTAGGGTGGACATCTCTGGAAACACCATATATTTT.

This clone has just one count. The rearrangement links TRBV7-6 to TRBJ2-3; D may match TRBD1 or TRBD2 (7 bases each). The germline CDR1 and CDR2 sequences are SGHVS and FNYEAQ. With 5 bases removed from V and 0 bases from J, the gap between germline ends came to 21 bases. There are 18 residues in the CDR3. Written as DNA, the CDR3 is TGTGCCAGCAGCCAAGGGGGCGGGAGTTACGAAAGCACAGATACGCAGTATTTT. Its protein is CASSQGGGSYESTDTQYF.

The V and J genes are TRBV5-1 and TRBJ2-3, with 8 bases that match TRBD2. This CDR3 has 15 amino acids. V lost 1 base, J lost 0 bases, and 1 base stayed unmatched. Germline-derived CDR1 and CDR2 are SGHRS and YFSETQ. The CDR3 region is CASSLSGRSTDTQYF. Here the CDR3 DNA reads TGCGCCAGCAGCTTGAGCGGGAGAAGCACAGATACGCAGTATTTT.

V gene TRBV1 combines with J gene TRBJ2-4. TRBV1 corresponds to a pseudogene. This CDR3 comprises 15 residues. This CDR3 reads CASSQGKGSLNIQYF. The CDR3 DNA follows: TGCGCCAGCAGCCAAGGGAAAGGGTCCCTAAACATTCAGTACTTC.

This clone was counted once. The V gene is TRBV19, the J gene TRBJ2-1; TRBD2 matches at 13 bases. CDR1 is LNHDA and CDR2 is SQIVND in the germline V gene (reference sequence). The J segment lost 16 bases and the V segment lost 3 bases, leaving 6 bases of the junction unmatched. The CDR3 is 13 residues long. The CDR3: CASSISGLAGVFF. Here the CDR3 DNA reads TGTGCCAGTAGTATTTCAGGACTAGCGGGAGTTTTCTTC.

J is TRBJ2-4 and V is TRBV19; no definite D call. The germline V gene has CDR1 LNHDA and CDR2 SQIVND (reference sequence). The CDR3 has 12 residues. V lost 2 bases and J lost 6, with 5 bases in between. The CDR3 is CASSIFGNIQYF. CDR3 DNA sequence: TGTGCCAGTAGTATATTCGGAAACATTCAGTACTTC.

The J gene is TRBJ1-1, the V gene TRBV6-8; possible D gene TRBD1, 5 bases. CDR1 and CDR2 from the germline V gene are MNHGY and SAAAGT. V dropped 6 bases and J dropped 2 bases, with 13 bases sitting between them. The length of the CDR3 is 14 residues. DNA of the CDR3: TGTGCCAGCAGCCCCTCGGGGGGAAACACTGAAGCTTTCTTT. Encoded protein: CASSPSGGNTEAFF.

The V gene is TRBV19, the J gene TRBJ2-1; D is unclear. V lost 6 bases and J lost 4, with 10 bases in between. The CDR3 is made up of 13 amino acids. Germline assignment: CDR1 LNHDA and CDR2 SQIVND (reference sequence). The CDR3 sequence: CASSGDLYNEQFF. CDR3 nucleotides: TGTGCCAGTAGCGGCGACTTATACAATGAGCAGTTCTTC. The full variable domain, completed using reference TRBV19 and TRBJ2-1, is DGGITQSPKYLFRKEGQNVTLSCEQNLNHDAMYWYRQDPGQGLRLIYYSQIVNDFQKGDIAEGYSVSREKKESFPLTVTSAQKNPTAFYLCASSGDLYNEQFFGPGTRLTVL.

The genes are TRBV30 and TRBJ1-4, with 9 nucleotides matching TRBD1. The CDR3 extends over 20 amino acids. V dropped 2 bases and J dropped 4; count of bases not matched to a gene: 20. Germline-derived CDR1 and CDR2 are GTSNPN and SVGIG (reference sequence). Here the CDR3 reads CAWSRWGQGEGVDLNEKLFF. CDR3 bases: TGTGCCTGGAGTCGCTGGGGACAGGGAGAGGGGGTGGACCTTAATGAAAAACTGTTTTTT.

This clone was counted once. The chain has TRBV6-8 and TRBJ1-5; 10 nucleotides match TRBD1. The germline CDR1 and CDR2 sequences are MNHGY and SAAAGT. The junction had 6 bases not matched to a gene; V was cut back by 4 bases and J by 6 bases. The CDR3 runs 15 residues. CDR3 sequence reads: CASSFDRGQSQPQHF. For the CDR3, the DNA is TGTGCCAGCAGTTTCGACAGGGGGCAAAGTCAGCCCCAGCATTTT.

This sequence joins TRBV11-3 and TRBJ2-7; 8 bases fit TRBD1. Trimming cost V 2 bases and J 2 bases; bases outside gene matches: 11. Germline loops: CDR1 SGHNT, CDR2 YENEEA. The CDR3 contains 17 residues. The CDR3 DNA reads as TGTGCCAGCAGCTTATCCCCGGGACAGGTCGATCCCTACGAGCAGTACTTC. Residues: CASSLSPGQVDPYEQYF.